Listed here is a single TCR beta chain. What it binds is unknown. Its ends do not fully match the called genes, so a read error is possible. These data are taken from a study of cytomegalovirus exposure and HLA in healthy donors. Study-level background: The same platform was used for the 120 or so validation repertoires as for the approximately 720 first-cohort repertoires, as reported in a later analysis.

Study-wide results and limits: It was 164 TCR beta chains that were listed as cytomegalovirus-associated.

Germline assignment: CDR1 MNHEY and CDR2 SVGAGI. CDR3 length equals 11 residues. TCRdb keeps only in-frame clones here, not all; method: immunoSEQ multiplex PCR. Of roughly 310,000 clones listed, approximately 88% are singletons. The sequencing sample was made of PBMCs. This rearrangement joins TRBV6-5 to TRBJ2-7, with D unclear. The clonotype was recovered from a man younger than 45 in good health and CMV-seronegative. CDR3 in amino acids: CASSYSDEQYF. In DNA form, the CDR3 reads TGTGCCAGCAGTTACTCCGACGAGCAGTACTTC.